This T cell receptor (beta chain) originates from a study of blood T cell repertoires in COVID-19 (dated by TCRdb to 2020 to 2021). About the investigation overall: The collaborator samples originated in the United States, Italy and Spain and spanned the acute and convalescent phases of COVID-19. The sample metadata nearly always contained a de-identified subject ID, COVID-19 status, age in years and sex. The samples were drawn from the first 160 participants of the ongoing ImmuneRACE study and from 1,254 subjects provided by 6 global collaborators. Where available, HLA class I and class II types were obtained from metadata supplied by the sample provider rather than from assay-based typing. Subjects who had been exposed to COVID-19, were actively infected with it, or had recovered from it provided the deeply sampled blood TCRbeta repertoires that made up the dataset. The prospective study material was composed of cDNA or gDNA derived from T cells, B-cell-depleted T cells, or PBMCs. The repertoires were released in a freely available public database intended as a resource for research on the immune response to SARS-CoV-2. Results and caveats for the whole study, not just this receptor: The amount of clinical and demographic metadata varied by source and participant and was provided uncurated.

Whole blood was collected in K2EDTA tubes by collaborating institutions according to the institutions' own protocols. For TCRbeta analysis, collaborators shipped samples in one of three forms: frozen whole blood, isolated PBMCs, or DNA extracted from either of those sample types. The CDR3 contains 17 residues, cysteine and phenylalanine counted. Only the CDR3 portion is preserved as DNA: 51 bases, with reading frame beginning at the first base. Reading the germline V gene gives CDR1 SGHRS and CDR2 YFSETQ. Ends trimmed: V by 4 bases, J by 0 bases; bases unmatched to a gene: 2. As for this clone: No cognate antigen has been identified for it. The input lacks base qualities; no much larger clone sits a single base away.

TCRbeta CDR3 regions were amplified from genomic DNA using the immunoSEQ Assay, a bias-controlled multiplex PCR. For the original study's pipeline: Within the assay, amplification of reference gene primers was used to estimate how many nucleated cells each sample contained. To quantify the absolute abundance of each unique TCRbeta CDR3 rearrangement, sequence reads were collapsed and filtered. For each sample, productive Simpson clonality was calculated as the square root of Simpson's diversity index over productive rearrangements. TCRdb holds this immuneACCESS table with in-frame rearrangements only. Some clones are missing; in checked studies, unresolved V genes explain under half, and the rest has no known cause. V, J and clone size are those of that table, while D and trimming were read from the DNA. The sample has some 280,000 clones on record, approximately 86% of them singletons. The ten largest clones capture around 4.5% of the sample.

Sequences were obtained from peripheral blood. This TCR was sampled from a woman aged 45-65 years with active or convalescent COVID-19. The chain was built from TRBV5-1 and TRBJ2-6, and 12 junction bases match TRBD1. The sequence in DNA is TGCGCCAGCAGCGGGGACAGGGGGCTCTCTGGGGCCAACGTCCTGACTTTC. It encodes CASSGDRGLSGANVLTF.